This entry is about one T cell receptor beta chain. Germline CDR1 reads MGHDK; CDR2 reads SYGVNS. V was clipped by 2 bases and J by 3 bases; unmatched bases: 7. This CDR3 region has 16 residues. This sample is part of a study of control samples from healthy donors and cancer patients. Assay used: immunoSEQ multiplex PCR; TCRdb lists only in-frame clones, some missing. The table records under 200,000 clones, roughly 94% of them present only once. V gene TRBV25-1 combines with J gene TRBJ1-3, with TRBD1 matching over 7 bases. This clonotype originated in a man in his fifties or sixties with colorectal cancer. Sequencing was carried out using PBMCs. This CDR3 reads CASSEPDRAYGNTIYF. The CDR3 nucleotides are TGTGCCAGCAGTGAACCCGACAGGGCTTATGGAAACACCATATATTTT.